This TCR beta chain was profiled in a study of T cell changes during pregnancy in multiple sclerosis. Clones were read by immunoSEQ multiplex PCR, and TCRdb kept only the in-frame ones, dropping some. The table has tens of thousands of clones, 85% to 90% seen once. The CDR3 spans 11 residues. V was pared by 3 bases and J by 5 bases, with 6 bases between. The germline V gene has CDR1 GTSNPN and CDR2 SVGIG (reference sequence). V usage is TRBV30 and J usage is TRBJ2-3; D gene unclear. The source material was CD4+ T cells from peripheral blood mononuclear cells, sampled in the first trimester of pregnancy. This TCR was sampled from a female donor with multiple sclerosis, enrolled in a pregnancy study. The CDR3 coding sequence is TGTGCCTGGAGCGCACTAGATACGCAGTATTTT. It yields the protein CAWSALDTQYF. Together with reference TRBV30 and TRBJ2-3, the CDR3 gives the full variable domain: SQTIHQWPATLVQPVGSPLSLECTVEGTSNPNLYWYRQAAGRGLQLLFYSVGIGQISSEVPQNLSASRPQDRQFILSSKKLLLSDSGFYLCAWSALDTQYFGPGTRLTVL.